This T cell receptor beta chain was sequenced for a study of T-cell reconstitution after alpha-beta-depleted transplantation in children. Using unique molecular identifiers, the investigators prepared the TCRbeta library. TCRdb independently ran MiXCR on the PCR reads; one entry per CDR3 protein. The data contain 600,000 to 700,000 distinct CDR3 sequences, 16% of them singletons. This clonotype was detected ten times or more. This TCR derives from a human donor who donated a stem cell graft to a child with acute myeloid leukemia. This specimen consisted of PBMCs from the stem cell graft donor, obtained from the stem cell graft.

The CDR3 DNA reads as TGCAGTGCTGTCGACCGGGACAGGGTGGGCTATGGCTACACCTTC. Its protein product is CSAVDRDRVGYGYTF. The chain recombines TRBV20-1 with TRBJ1-2, with 9 bases lining up with TRBD1. The CDR3 is made up of 15 amino acids. Unmatched junction bases numbered 11, after V lost 5 bases and J lost 4 bases. Germline CDR1 DFQATT, CDR2 SNEGSKA (reference sequence).